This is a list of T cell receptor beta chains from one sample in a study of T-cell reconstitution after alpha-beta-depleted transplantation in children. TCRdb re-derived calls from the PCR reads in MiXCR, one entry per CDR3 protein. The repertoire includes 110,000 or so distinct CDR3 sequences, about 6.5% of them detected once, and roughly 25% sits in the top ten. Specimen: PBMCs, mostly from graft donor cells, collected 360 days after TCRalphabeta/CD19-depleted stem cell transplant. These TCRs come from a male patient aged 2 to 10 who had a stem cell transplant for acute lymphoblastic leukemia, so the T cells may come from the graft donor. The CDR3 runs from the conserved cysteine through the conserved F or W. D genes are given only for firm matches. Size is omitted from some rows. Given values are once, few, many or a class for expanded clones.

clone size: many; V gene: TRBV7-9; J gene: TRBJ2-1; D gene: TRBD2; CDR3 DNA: TGTGCCAGCAGACCAGCGGGAGGTTCCTACAATGAGCAGTTCTTC; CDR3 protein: CASRPAGGSYNEQFF
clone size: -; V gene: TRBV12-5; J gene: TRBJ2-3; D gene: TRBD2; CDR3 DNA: TGTGCTAGTGGTTTGCTCCCTCCGGGACTAGCGGGCGCTACGCAGTATTTT; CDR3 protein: CASGLLPPGLAGATQYF
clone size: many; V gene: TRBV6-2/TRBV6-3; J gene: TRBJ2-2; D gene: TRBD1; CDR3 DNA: TGTGCCAGCAGCCGGACAGGGAACACCGGGGAGCTGTTTTTT; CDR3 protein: CASSRTGNTGELFF
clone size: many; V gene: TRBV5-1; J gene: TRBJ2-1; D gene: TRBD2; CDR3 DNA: TGCGCCAGCTCTGGGGGCGGGGGGCACCATGAGCAGTTCTTC; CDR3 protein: CASSGGGGHHEQFF
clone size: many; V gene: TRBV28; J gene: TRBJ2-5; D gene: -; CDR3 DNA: TGTGCCAGCAGTGGGACGTTAGGCCAAGAGACCCAGTACTTC; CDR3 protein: CASSGTLGQETQYF
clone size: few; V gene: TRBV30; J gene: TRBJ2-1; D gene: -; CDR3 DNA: TGTGCCTGGAGTGTAGGCCCTAGCAATGAGCAGTTCTTC; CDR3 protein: CAWSVGPSNEQFF
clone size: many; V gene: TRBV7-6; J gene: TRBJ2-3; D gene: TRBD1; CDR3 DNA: TGTGCCAGCAGCTTCTTAGCCGGGACAGGGGGCATAGATACGCAGTATTTT; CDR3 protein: CASSFLAGTGGIDTQYF
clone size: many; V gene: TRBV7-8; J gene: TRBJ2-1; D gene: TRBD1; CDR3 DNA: TGTGCCAGCAGCTTTGAACAGGGGGTGCGTCAGTTCTTC; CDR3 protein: CASSFEQGVRQFF
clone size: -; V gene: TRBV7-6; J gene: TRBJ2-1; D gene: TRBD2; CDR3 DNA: TGTGCCAGCAGCCGTCCTAGGCGGGGGGTCTACAATGAGCAGTTCTTC; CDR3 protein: CASSRPRRGVYNEQFF
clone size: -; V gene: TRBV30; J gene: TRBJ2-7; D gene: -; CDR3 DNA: TGTGCCTGGAGTTATGGTGCCTACGAGCAGTACTTC; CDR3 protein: CAWSYGAYEQYF
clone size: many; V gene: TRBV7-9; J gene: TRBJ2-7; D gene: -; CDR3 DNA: TGTGCCAGCAGCTTCCTTGATGAGATCGAGCAGTACTTC; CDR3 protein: CASSFLDEIEQYF